This T cell receptor (beta chain) was identified in a study of cytomegalovirus exposure and HLA in healthy donors (dated by TCRdb to 2015 to 2018). As for the study more broadly: According to a later analysis, the roughly 130 validation repertoires were produced on the same platform as the approximately 610 repertoires of the first cohort. In addition to the first cohort of roughly 670 subjects, a separate validation cohort of 130 or so different subjects was used. The study aimed to test whether signatures of past pathogen exposure could be identified by cataloging public T cell receptors. To predict cytomegalovirus infection status, the study combined high-throughput TCR immunosequencing, statistical association of individual TCRs with disease status, and machine learning.

The library was produced with the immunoSEQ multiplex PCR assay. The authors' analysis ran thus. A statistical classification framework was developed to diagnose cytomegalovirus status using the catalog of TCR beta chain sequences. The table was pulled from immuneACCESS by TCRdb, which kept in-frame rearrangements only. Such tables lose some clones; where checked, under half of the loss comes from unresolved V genes, and the rest has no known cause. V, J and clone size were drawn from that table, and D and trimming were deduced from the DNA. In this sample the table shows roughly 70,000 clones, about 93% of which occur a single time. The top ten constitute 1.5% to 1.9% of the sample. Donors formed part of the validation cohort, which comprised over a hundred subjects and was distinct from the first cohort of some 700 subjects. On this clone itself: There is no known antigen for this receptor. Nothing much larger sits one base from this clone, and base qualities are not available.

The CDR3 starts with the cysteine, ends with the phenylalanine, and has 15 residues. The sequence is cut down to CDR3 DNA, 45 bases in frame from base 1. CDR1 and CDR2 (SGHDN, FVKESK) derive from the germline V gene. Here V drops 4 bases and J drops 3 bases, and the junction holds 6 bases not matched to any gene. The paper as a whole reports these results and caveats: The validation cohort had no HLA typing available for a later analysis, so co-occurrence within that cohort was assessed over all 120 or so repertoires. A later analysis found that TCRs clustered in the first cohort also tended to co-occur in the 120 validation repertoires, with 94% of cluster scores above 0. Cytomegalovirus status was reported to be diagnosed by the classifier with high specificity and sensitivity in both the original and validation cohorts. In the study, around 150 TCR beta chains were listed as associated with cytomegalovirus. Across donors, most TCR sequences were observed very rarely, whereas some public TCRs were present in many individuals. In vitro tests confirmed that three of the cytomegalovirus-associated TCR beta chains recognize cytomegalovirus antigens. According to the authors, the approach could potentially be generalized to other disease states and immunological phenotypes.

The chain joins TRBV14 to TRBJ1-1, with 9 bases aligning to TRBD1. Sequenced material: PBMCs. The sequence came from a young man in good health and CMV-seropositive. The CDR3 reads as follows: CASSPGTGLYTEAFF. The DNA sequence follows: TGTGCCAGCAGCCCAGGGACAGGGCTGTACACTGAAGCTTTCTTT.